One sample yielded the 12 T cell receptor beta chains listed below, sequenced in a study of cytomegalovirus exposure and HLA in healthy donors. Both 60 Vbeta primers and 13 Jbeta primers went into the PCR. The repertoire was sequenced with immunoSEQ multiplex PCR; TCRdb's copy has only in-frame clones and lacks some. Here the sample spans under 150,000 clones, approximately 87% being singletons. Input material: PBMCs. The origin of the receptors is a woman aged 25 to 39 in good health and CMV-seronegative.

The chain has TRBV27 and TRBJ2-7, with 7 bases that match TRBD1. The trim removed 6 bases at V and 2 bases at J, leaving 7 bases unmatched. CDR3 length: 14 amino acids. Germline CDR1 MNHEY, CDR2 SMNVEV (reference sequence). CDR3 sequence (DNA): TGTGCCAGCAGGCCAGGGGGACAGACCTACGAGCAGTACTTC. It encodes CASRPGGQTYEQYF.

The chain joins TRBV30 to TRBJ2-7; no definite D call. From germline, CDR1 is GTSNPN and CDR2 SVGIG (reference sequence). CDR3 length: 14 residues. Trimming took off 4 bases at V and 4 bases at J, with 17 bases between the two ends. CDR3 sequence: CAWTFGTTFYEQYF. CDR3 DNA sequence: TGTGCCTGGACTTTTGGTACCACTTTTTACGAGCAGTACTTC.

This chain connects TRBV6-5 to TRBJ1-2; D is unresolved. The CDR3 runs 12 residues. CDR1 is MNHEY, CDR2 SVGAGI, per germline. V lost 4 bases and J 0 bases, leaving 3 bases between the germline ends. CDR3 bases: TGTGCCAGCAGTTCCTCTAACTATGGCTACACCTTC. Translating gives CASSSSNYGYTF.

The chain employs TRBV7-6 and TRBJ1-1, with 9 bases identical to TRBD1. The V segment lost 1 base and the J segment 4 bases; nucleotides outside the gene matches: 19. The germline V gene encodes CDR1 SGHVS and CDR2 FNYEAQ. The CDR3 consists of 20 residues. CDR3 amino acids: CASSLGPFFRDRVSGTEAFF. The CDR3 DNA follows: TGTGCCAGCAGCTTAGGCCCGTTTTTCCGGGACAGGGTCTCGGGCACTGAAGCTTTCTTT.

The chain is built from TRBV18 and TRBJ2-1, with D perhaps TRBD1 (6 bases). CDR1 is KGHSH and CDR2 is LQKENI in the germline V gene. V lost 3 bases and J 5 bases, leaving 11 bases between the germline ends. The CDR3 runs to 14 residues. CDR3 sequence reads: CASSPTGWNNEQFF. The CDR3 region has the DNA TGTGCCAGCTCACCCACAGGGTGGAACAATGAGCAGTTCTTC. The entire variable domain, with the rest obtained from reference TRBV18 and TRBJ2-1, is as follows: NAGVMQNPRHLVRRRGQEARLRCSPMKGHSHVYWYRQLPEEGLKFMVYLQKENIIDESGMPKERFSAEFPKEGPSILRIQQVVRGDSAAYFCASSPTGWNNEQFFGPGTRLTVL.

This chain links TRBV5-1 with TRBJ1-6; TRBD1 matches 7 bases. This CDR3 has 15 amino acids. J gave up 7 bases and V 2 bases, and 6 bases lay outside the gene matches. The germline CDR1 and CDR2 sequences are SGHRS and YFSETQ. CDR3 protein: CASSFGTDWNSPLHF. Written as DNA, the CDR3 is TGCGCCAGCAGCTTCGGGACAGATTGGAATTCACCCCTCCACTTT.

This chain connects TRBV28 to TRBJ1-5, with 8 bases identical to TRBD1. Per the germline V gene, CDR1 is MDHEN and CDR2 is SYDVKM. This CDR3 has 15 residues. Germline trimming cut 6 bases from V and 3 bases from J; bases unmatched to any gene: 7. CDR3 nucleotides: TGTGCCAGCAGAGCCCGGGACAGGTTCAATCAGCCCCAGCATTTT. Translated: CASRARDRFNQPQHF. Together with reference TRBV28 and TRBJ1-5, the CDR3 gives the full variable domain: DVKVTQSSRYLVKRTGEKVFLECVQDMDHENMFWYRQDPGLGLRLIYFSYDVKMKEKGDIPEGYSVSREKKERFSLILESASTNQTSMYLCASRARDRFNQPQHFGDGTRLSIL.

This clone came up once. The chain combines TRBV6-5 with TRBJ1-2; 9 bases are a match to TRBD1. This CDR3 is 15 amino acids long. V shed 4 bases and J 3 bases; nucleotides not matched to a gene: 6. The germline V gene encodes CDR1 MNHEY and CDR2 SVGAGI. CDR3 protein: CASSLGTGTYYGYTF. The DNA for the CDR3 is TGTGCCAGCAGTTTAGGGACAGGGACTTACTATGGCTACACCTTC.

The rearrangement links TRBV30 to TRBJ1-1, with D perhaps matching TRBD1 (5 bases). The V and J ends lost 4 bases and 4 bases respectively, with 16 bases between them. The germline V gene has CDR1 GTSNPN and CDR2 SVGIG (reference sequence). This CDR3 has 14 amino acids. CDR3 protein: CAWTGGRAGTEAFF. The CDR3 DNA reads as TGTGCCTGGACCGGTGGCAGGGCAGGCACTGAAGCTTTCTTT.

This clone was observed a few times. This chain's CDR3 is CASSRRLNRGGSSYEQYF. The DNA for the CDR3 is TGTGCCAGCTCCCGAAGGCTAAACAGGGGCGGTAGCTCCTACGAGCAGTACTTC. This chain links TRBV18 with TRBJ2-7; 7 bases map to TRBD1. The CDR3 extends over 18 amino acids. Per the germline V gene, CDR1 is KGHSH and CDR2 is LQKENI. V was pared by 6 bases and J by 0 bases, with 17 bases of the junction left unmatched. The full variable domain, its missing parts supplied by reference TRBV18 and TRBJ2-7, is NAGVMQNPRHLVRRRGQEARLRCSPMKGHSHVYWYRQLPEEGLKFMVYLQKENIIDESGMPKERFSAEFPKEGPSILRIQQVVRGDSAAYFCASSRRLNRGGSSYEQYFGPGTRLTVT.

CDR3 nucleotides: TGTGCCAGCAGCCCCGGGGGGTCGGGCAATGAGCAGTTCTTC. Residues: CASSPGGSGNEQFF. The V and J genes are TRBV7-7 and TRBJ2-1; TRBD2 aligns across 7 bases. The V gene's germline CDR1 is SSHAT and CDR2 FNYEAQ (reference sequence). V trimming: 5 bases; J trimming: 6 bases; junction bases outside the gene matches: 7. The CDR3 contains 14 residues.

This clone was seen a single time. V is TRBV6-6 and J is TRBJ1-4, with D possibly TRBD1 on 5 matching bases. This CDR3 spans 15 amino acids. Germline CDR1 reads MNHNY; CDR2 reads SVGAGI (reference sequence). V lost 6 bases and J lost 5, with 16 bases in between. CDR3 region: CASSHWGQLNEKLFF. The DNA of the CDR3 is TGTGCCAGCAGCCACTGGGGCCAGCTAAATGAAAAACTGTTTTTT.